These 18 T cell receptor beta chains came from one sample sequenced in a study of cytomegalovirus exposure and HLA in healthy donors. This PCR relied on a set of 60 Vbeta primers and 13 Jbeta primers. The data were produced by immunoSEQ multiplex PCR, yet TCRdb's version contains in-frame clones alone and is incomplete. Of roughly 150,000 clones listed, over 80% were seen once; the top ten hold 0.95% to 1.5%. The sequencing sample was made of PBMCs. All receptors derive from a boy between 2 and 10 years old in good health and CMV-seronegative.

This clone was detected a few times. This rearrangement joins TRBV10-3 to TRBJ1-2; D uncertain. Germline assignment: CDR1 ENHRY and CDR2 SYGVKD. The CDR3 contains 13 residues. The V end lost 3 bases, the J end lost 7 bases, and 12 bases lay between the germline ends. CDR3 amino acids: CAISDKSSGGYTF. The CDR3 DNA is TGTGCCATCAGTGATAAGAGCTCGGGTGGCTACACCTTC.

This clone was detected only a few times. The CDR3 here is CASSQDTPSGRPEPLSLAKNIQYF. The CDR3 DNA sequence: TGTGCCAGCAGCCAAGATACTCCTAGCGGGAGGCCCGAGCCCCTCAGTCTAGCCAAAAACATTCAGTACTTC. V usage is TRBV4-2 and J usage is TRBJ2-4; 11 bases align to TRBD2. The CDR3 is 24 residues long. Unmatched junction bases numbered 22, after V lost 0 bases and J lost 0 bases. Germline CDR1 LGHNA, CDR2 YNFKEQ.

The chain recombines TRBV27 with TRBJ1-3; D is undetermined. The CDR3 consists of 13 residues. V lost 8 bases and J 0 bases, leaving 8 bases between the germline ends. Germline V CDR1 and CDR2: MNHEY, SMNVEV (reference sequence). Here the CDR3 DNA reads TGTGCCAGCGCCAGTACCTCTGGAAACACCATATATTTT. Its translation is CASASTSGNTIYF.

The chain recombines TRBV30 with TRBJ2-5; 7 nucleotides agree with TRBD2. The last part of the DNA fits TRBJ2-7 better; the J call may be wrong. Germline assignment: CDR1 GTSNPN and CDR2 SVGIG (reference sequence). The CDR3 extends over 13 amino acids. The CDR3: CAWRGTTLTEQYF. CDR3 DNA: TGTGCCTGGAGGGGGACTACCCTCACCGAGCAGTACTTC.

The gene calls are TRBV2 and TRBJ1-4; perhaps TRBD1 as D (5 bases). Trimming shortened V by 5 bases and J by 6 bases, and 10 bases separated the two germline ends. Germline V gene lookup returns CDR1 SNHLY and CDR2 FYNNEI. The CDR3 has 13 amino acids. In nucleotides, the CDR3 is TGTGCCAGCAGTAGACAGCCACATGAAAAACTGTTTTTT. It translates to CASSRQPHEKLFF.

The V call is TRBV9, the J call TRBJ2-1; 7 positions agree with TRBD1. Trimming at V came to 2 bases and at J to 3 bases, leaving 5 bases not matched to a gene. In germline, CDR1 is SGDLS, CDR2 YYNGEE. The CDR3 extends over 15 amino acids. The DNA of the CDR3 is TGTGCCAGCAGCGTGTCGACAGGGAACTACAATGAGCAGTTCTTC. It yields the protein CASSVSTGNYNEQFF.

V usage is TRBV7-9 and J usage is TRBJ2-5; 12 nucleotides align to TRBD2. V dropped 4 bases and J dropped 2; count of bases not matched to a gene: 5. Germline CDR1 and CDR2: SEHNR and FQNEAQ (reference sequence). The CDR3 has 16 residues. CDR3 sequence: CASSSTTSGRQETQYF. The CDR3 DNA sequence: TGTGCCAGCAGCTCCACGACTAGCGGGAGACAAGAGACCCAGTACTTC.

The V gene is TRBV6-5, the J gene TRBJ2-5, with 9 positions matching TRBD2. V shed 1 base, J shed 7 bases, and the junction held 7 bases outside the gene matches. The CDR3 consists of 15 residues. Per the germline V gene, CDR1 is MNHEY and CDR2 is SVGAGI. The CDR3, as DNA: TGTGCCAGCAGTTACTTGGGCGGGAGGGGGGGGACCCAGTACTTC. Encoded protein: CASSYLGGRGGTQYF.

Details on this clone: Other DNA variants within this sample encode the same CDR3. V usage is TRBV18 and J usage is TRBJ2-7; 9 nucleotides match TRBD2. The CDR3 consists of 14 residues. V dropped 6 bases and J dropped 1; count of bases not matched to a gene: 4. The germline gives CDR1 KGHSH, CDR2 LQKENI. The CDR3 DNA is TGTGCCAGCTCTAGCGGGAGTGGGTCCTACGAGCAGTACTTC. This translates into CASSSGSGSYEQYF.

V usage is TRBV9 and J usage is TRBJ2-5; 7 bases match TRBD2. The CDR3 runs to 15 residues. Germline V gene lookup returns CDR1 SGDLS and CDR2 YYNGEE. The V and J ends lost 4 bases and 5 bases, in that order; junction bases with no gene match: 11. CDR3 sequence reads: CASSLRDHGGETQYF. The CDR3 region has the DNA TGTGCCAGCAGCTTAAGGGACCACGGGGGGGAGACCCAGTACTTC.

This clone has only a few counts. This chain joins TRBV4-3 and TRBJ2-2; 13 nucleotides line up with TRBD2. CDR1 and CDR2 from the germline V gene are LGHNA and YSLEER. Losses at the gene ends were 3 bases for V and 5 bases for J; bases not matched to a gene: 3. The CDR3 extends over 16 amino acids. Written as DNA, the CDR3 is TGCGCCAGCAGCCAGGAGGGACTAGCGGGAACCGGGGAGCTGTTTTTT. Its translation: CASSQEGLAGTGELFF.

This clone was seen a handful of times. V gene TRBV5-4 combines with J gene TRBJ2-3, with TRBD2 matching over 11 bases. J lost 2 bases, V lost 4 bases, and 6 bases had no gene match. The CDR3 sequence is 16 residues long. Germline assignment: CDR1 SGHNT and CDR2 YYREEE (reference sequence). CDR3 sequence: CASSPLAGDPTDTQYF. The CDR3, as DNA: TGTGCCAGCAGCCCACTAGCGGGGGACCCCACAGATACGCAGTATTTT.

The rearrangement uses TRBV12-2 and TRBJ2-7; the table's D call, TRBD1, was not checked against the DNA. TRBV12-2 has pseudogene status. This CDR3 contains 12 residues. CDR3 sequence: CASRLGLYEQYF. The CDR3 nucleotides read TGTGCAAGTCGCTTAGGGCTCTACGAGCAGTACTTC.

This rearrangement joins TRBV7-6 to TRBJ2-5, with D hard to call. The germline V gene encodes CDR1 SGHVS and CDR2 FNYEAQ. This CDR3 contains 12 residues. V lost 1 base and J 5 bases, leaving 5 bases between the germline ends. The DNA for the CDR3 is TGTGCCAGCAGCTTAGAGGAGGAGACCCAGTACTTC. This sequence encodes CASSLEEETQYF.

The chain joins TRBV2 to TRBJ2-2; TRBD2 agrees at 8 bases. The germline gives CDR1 SNHLY, CDR2 FYNNEI. J gave up 2 bases and V 6 bases, and 2 bases lay outside the gene matches. The CDR3 sequence is 14 residues long. The DNA for the CDR3 is TGTGCCAGCAGCGGGGGGGCTAACACCGGGGAGCTGTTTTTT. Residues: CASSGGANTGELFF.

In the case of this clone: Germline and junction disagree at one end, which may indicate a read error. V gene TRBV7-2 combines with J gene TRBJ2-5; 8 bases fit TRBD2. CDR1 is SGHTA and CDR2 is FQGNSA in the germline V gene. The CDR3 runs to 13 residues. The CDR3 DNA reads TGTGCCAGCAGCTTAGTAGGGCTAGCGGGCGCGAACTTC. As protein: CASSLVGLAGANF.

The chain links TRBV6-5 to TRBJ2-2, with 7 bases aligning to TRBD2. Germline lookup yields CDR1 MNHEY and CDR2 SVGAGI. Germline trimming cut 9 bases from V and 1 base from J; bases unmatched to any gene: 8. CDR3 size: 15 residues. This chain's CDR3 is CASLKRGLNTGELFF. The CDR3 nucleotides read TGTGCCAGTCTGAAGCGGGGTCTGAACACCGGGGAGCTGTTTTTT.

This clone appeared a single time. The chain joins TRBV19 to TRBJ1-2; D uncertain. There are 13 residues in the CDR3. V was pared by 2 bases and J by 4 bases, with 8 bases between. Germline assignment: CDR1 LNHDA and CDR2 SQIVND (reference sequence). CDR3 DNA sequence: TGTGCCAGTAGTATACCCGGGTCCTATGGCTACACCTTC. Translation: CASSIPGSYGYTF.